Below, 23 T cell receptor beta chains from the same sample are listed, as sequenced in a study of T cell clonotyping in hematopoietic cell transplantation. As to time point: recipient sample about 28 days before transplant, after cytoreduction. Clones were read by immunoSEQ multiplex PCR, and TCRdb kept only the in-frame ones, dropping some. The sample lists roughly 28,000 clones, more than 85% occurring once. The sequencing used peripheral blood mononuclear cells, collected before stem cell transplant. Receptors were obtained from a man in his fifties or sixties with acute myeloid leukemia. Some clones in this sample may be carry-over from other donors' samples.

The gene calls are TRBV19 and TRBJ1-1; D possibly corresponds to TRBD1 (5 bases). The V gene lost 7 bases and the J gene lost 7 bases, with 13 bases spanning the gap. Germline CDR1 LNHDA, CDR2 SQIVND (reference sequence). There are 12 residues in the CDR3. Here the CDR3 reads CASMGQTVEAFF. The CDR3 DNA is TGTGCCAGTATGGGGCAGACCGTTGAAGCTTTCTTT.

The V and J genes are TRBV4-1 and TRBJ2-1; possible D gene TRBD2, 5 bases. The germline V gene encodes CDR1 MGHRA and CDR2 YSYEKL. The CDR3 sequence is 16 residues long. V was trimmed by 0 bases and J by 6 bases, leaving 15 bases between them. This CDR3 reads CASSQDRRTYVNEQFF. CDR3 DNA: TGCGCCAGCAGCCAAGATCGAAGGACTTATGTCAATGAGCAGTTCTTC.

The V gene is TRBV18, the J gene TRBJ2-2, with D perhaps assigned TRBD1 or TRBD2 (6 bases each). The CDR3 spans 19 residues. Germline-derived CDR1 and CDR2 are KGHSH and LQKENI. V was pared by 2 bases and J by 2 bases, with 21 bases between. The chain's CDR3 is CASSPTLAEGGINTGELFF. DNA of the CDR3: TGTGCCAGCTCACCAACTCTGGCCGAAGGGGGGATAAACACCGGGGAGCTGTTTTTT. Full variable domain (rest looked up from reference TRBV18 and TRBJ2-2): NAGVMQNPRHLVRRRGQEARLRCSPMKGHSHVYWYRQLPEEGLKFMVYLQKENIIDESGMPKERFSAEFPKEGPSILRIQQVVRGDSAAYFCASSPTLAEGGINTGELFFGEGSRLTVL.

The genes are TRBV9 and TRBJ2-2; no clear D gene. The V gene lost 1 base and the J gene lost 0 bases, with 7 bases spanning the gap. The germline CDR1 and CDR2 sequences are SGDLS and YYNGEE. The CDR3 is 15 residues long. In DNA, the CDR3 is TGTGCCAGCAGCGTATCAGGAGCGAACACCGGGGAGCTGTTTTTT. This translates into CASSVSGANTGELFF.

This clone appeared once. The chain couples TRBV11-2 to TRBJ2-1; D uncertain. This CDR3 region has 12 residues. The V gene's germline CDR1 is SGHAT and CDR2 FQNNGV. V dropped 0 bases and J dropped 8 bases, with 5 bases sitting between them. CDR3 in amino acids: CASSLDSHEQFF. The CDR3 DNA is TGTGCCAGCAGCTTAGATAGCCATGAGCAGTTCTTC.

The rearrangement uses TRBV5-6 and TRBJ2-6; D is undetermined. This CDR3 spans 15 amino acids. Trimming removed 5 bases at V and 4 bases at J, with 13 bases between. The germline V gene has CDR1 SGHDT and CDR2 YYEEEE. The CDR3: CASSPGPSGANVLTF. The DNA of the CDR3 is TGTGCCAGCAGTCCAGGACCTTCGGGGGCCAACGTCCTGACTTTC.

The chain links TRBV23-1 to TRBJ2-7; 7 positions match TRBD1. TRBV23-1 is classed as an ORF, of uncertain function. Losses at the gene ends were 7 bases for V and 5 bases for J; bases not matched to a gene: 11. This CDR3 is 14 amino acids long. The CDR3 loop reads CASIRGEGANEQYF. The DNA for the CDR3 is TGCGCCAGCATCCGCGGAGAGGGGGCGAACGAGCAGTACTTC.

CDR3: CASSLTSSGYGYTF. CDR3 nucleotides: TGTGCCAGCAGCTTAACAAGCAGCGGCTATGGCTACACCTTC. This chain connects TRBV7-3 to TRBJ1-2; D not resolved. Per germline, CDR1 SGHTA and CDR2 FQGTGA. Trimming stripped 0 bases from V and 4 bases from J, with 9 bases between. The CDR3 consists of 14 residues.

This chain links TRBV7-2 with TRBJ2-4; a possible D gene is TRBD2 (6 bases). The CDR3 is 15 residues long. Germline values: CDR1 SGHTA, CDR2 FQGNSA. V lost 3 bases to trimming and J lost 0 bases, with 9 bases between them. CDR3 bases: TGTGCCAGCAGCTTGGGCGGGGTAGCCAAAAACATTCAGTACTTC. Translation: CASSLGGVAKNIQYF.

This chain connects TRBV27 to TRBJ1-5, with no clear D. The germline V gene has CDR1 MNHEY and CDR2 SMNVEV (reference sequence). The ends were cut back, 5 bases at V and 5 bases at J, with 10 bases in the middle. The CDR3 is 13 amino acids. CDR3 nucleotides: TGTGCCAGCAGTAGTTACAGCGATCAGCCCCAGCATTTT. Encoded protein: CASSSYSDQPQHF.

The CDR3 here is CASSFIQGYNSPLHF. The CDR3 DNA reads TGCGCCAGCAGCTTCATACAGGGGTATAATTCACCCCTCCACTTT. This chain uses TRBV5-1 with TRBJ1-6; 7 positions agree with TRBD1. Germline assignment: CDR1 SGHRS and CDR2 YFSETQ. The CDR3 loop spans 15 amino acids. V dropped 2 bases and J dropped 4; count of bases not matched to a gene: 3.

CDR3 nucleotide sequence: TGTGCCAGCAGCTTAGTCCGGCTAGCGGGGGGCGGAGAGACCCAGTACTTC. Protein sequence: CASSLVRLAGGGETQYF. The chain combines TRBV7-2 with TRBJ2-5; 11 bases agree with TRBD2. Germline V gene data show CDR1 as SGHTA and CDR2 as FQGNSA. V was clipped by 1 base and J by 4 bases; unmatched bases: 8. CDR3 size: 17 residues.

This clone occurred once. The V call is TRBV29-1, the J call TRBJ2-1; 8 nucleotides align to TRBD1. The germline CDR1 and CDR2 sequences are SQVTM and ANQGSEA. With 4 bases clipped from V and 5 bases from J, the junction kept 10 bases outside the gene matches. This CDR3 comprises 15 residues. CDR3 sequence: CSVVVRDRPNNEQFF. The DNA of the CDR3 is TGCAGCGTTGTAGTCCGGGACAGGCCGAACAATGAGCAGTTCTTC.

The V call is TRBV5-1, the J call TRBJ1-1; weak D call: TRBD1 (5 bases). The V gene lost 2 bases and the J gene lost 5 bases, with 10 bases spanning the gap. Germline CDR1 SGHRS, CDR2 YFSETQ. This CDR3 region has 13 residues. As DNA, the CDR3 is TGCGCCAGCAGCTTTGGCGGGGGGACTGAAGCTTTCTTT. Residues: CASSFGGGTEAFF.

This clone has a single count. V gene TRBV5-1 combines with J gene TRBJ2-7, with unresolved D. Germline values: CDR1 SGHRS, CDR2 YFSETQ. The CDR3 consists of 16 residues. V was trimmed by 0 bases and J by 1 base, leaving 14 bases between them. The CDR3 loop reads CASSLASGPFSYEQYF. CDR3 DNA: TGCGCCAGCAGCTTGGCCTCGGGCCCTTTTTCCTACGAGCAGTACTTC.

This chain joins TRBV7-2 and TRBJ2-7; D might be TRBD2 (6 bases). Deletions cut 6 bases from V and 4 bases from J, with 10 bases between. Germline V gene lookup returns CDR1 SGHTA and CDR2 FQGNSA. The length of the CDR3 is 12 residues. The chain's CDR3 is CASRGGNYEQYF. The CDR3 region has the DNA TGTGCCAGCAGGGGAGGAAATTACGAGCAGTACTTC.

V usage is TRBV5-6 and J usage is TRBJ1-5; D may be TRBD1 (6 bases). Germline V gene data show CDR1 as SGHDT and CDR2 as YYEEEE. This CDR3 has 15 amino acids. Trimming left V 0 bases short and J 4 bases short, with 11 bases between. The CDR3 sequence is CASSLGAGVNQPQHF. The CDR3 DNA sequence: TGTGCCAGCAGCTTGGGGGCAGGGGTGAATCAGCCCCAGCATTTT.

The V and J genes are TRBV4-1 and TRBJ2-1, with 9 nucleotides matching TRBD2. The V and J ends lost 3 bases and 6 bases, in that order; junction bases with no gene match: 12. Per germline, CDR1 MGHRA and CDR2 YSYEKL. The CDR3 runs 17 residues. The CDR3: CASSQVSGSYQVNEQFF. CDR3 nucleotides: TGCGCCAGCAGCCAGGTTAGCGGGAGCTACCAGGTCAATGAGCAGTTCTTC.

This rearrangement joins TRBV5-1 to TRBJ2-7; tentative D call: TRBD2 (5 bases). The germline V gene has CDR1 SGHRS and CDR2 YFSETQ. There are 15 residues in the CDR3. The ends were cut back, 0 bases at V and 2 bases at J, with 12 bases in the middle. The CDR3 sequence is CASSLAGEFPYEQYF. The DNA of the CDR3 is TGCGCCAGCAGCTTGGCTGGGGAGTTCCCCTACGAGCAGTACTTC.

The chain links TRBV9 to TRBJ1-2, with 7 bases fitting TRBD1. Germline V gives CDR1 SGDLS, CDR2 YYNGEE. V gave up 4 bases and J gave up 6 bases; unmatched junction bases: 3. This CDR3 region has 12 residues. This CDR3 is CASSQDRHGYTF. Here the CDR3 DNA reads TGTGCCAGCAGCCAGGACAGGCATGGCTACACCTTC.

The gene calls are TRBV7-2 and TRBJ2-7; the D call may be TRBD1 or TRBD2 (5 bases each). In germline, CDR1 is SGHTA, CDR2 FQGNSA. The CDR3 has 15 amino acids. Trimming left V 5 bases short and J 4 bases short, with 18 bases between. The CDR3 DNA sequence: TGTGCCAGCAGCCTCCGTCCCGGGACCGTTTACGAGCAGTACTTC. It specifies CASSLRPGTVYEQYF.

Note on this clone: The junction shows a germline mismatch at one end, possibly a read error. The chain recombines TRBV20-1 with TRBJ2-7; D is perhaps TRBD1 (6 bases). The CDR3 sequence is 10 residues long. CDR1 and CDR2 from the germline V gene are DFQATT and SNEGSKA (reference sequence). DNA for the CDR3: TGCAGTGCCCTTAGACAGGAGCAGGTGTTC. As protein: CSALRQEQVF.

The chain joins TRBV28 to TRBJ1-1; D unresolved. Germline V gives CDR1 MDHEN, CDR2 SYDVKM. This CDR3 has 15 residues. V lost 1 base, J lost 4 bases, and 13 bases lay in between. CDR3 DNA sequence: TGTGCCAGCAGTTTATTGAGGGCTAGAGGCACTGAAGCTTTCTTT. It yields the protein CASSLLRARGTEAFF. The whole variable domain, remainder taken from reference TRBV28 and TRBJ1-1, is DVKVTQSSRYLVKRTGEKVFLECVQDMDHENMFWYRQDPGLGLRLIYFSYDVKMKEKGDIPEGYSVSREKKERFSLILESASTNQTSMYLCASSLLRARGTEAFFGQGTRLTVV.